Listed here are 30 T cell receptor beta chains from one sample, sequenced in a study of blood T cell repertoires in COVID-19. Assay used: immunoSEQ multiplex PCR; TCRdb lists only in-frame clones, some missing. In the table there are 170,000 or so clones, around 82% of which are singletons. Specimen: peripheral blood. The receptors stem from a young man with active or convalescent COVID-19.

The chain employs TRBV6-5 and TRBJ2-3; possibly TRBD2 for D (5 bases). The CDR3 consists of 14 residues. V lost 6 bases and J 4 bases, leaving 14 bases between the germline ends. Germline values: CDR1 MNHEY, CDR2 SVGAGI. CDR3: CASRRTPLADTQYF. The CDR3, as DNA: TGTGCCAGCAGAAGGACTCCATTGGCAGATACGCAGTATTTT.

The genes are TRBV7-8 and TRBJ2-3, with 11 bases aligning to TRBD2. V lost 2 bases to trimming and J lost 4 bases; unmatched junction nucleotides: 5. Per germline, CDR1 SGHVS and CDR2 FQNEAQ. This CDR3 spans 16 amino acids. CDR3 bases: TGTGCCAGCAGCTTACGACTAGCGGGACTCGCAGATACGCAGTATTTT. Protein sequence: CASSLRLAGLADTQYF.

The chain uses TRBV5-4 and TRBJ2-2; 8 bases match TRBD1. The J segment lost 4 bases and the V segment lost 0 bases, leaving 2 bases of the junction unmatched. Germline V gene lookup returns CDR1 SGHNT and CDR2 YYREEE (reference sequence). The CDR3 contains 15 residues. The CDR3 nucleotides read TGTGCCAGCAGCTTGGCCGGGACAGGCACCGGGGAGCTGTTTTTT. Residues: CASSLAGTGTGELFF.

The J gene is TRBJ2-2, the V gene TRBV5-1; D perhaps matches TRBD1 (6 bases). Germline CDR1 and CDR2: SGHRS and YFSETQ. This CDR3 spans 14 amino acids. Trimming took off 2 bases at V and 3 bases at J, with 8 bases between the two ends. CDR3 residues: CASSLGQYTGELFF. The CDR3 DNA follows: TGCGCCAGCAGCTTAGGACAGTACACCGGGGAGCTGTTTTTT.

This clone was seen once. This chain links TRBV27 with TRBJ1-2; no firm D call. With 2 bases removed from V and 4 bases from J, the gap between germline ends came to 11 bases. CDR3 size: 14 residues. Germline lookup yields CDR1 MNHEY and CDR2 SMNVEV (reference sequence). The CDR3 reads CASSLNRQVYGYTF. Here the CDR3 DNA reads TGTGCCAGCAGTTTAAATCGACAAGTCTATGGCTACACCTTC.

The chain carries TRBV5-1 and TRBJ2-7; tentatively, D is TRBD1 (5 bases). The length of the CDR3 is 15 residues. Trimming took off 2 bases at V and 0 bases at J, with 12 bases between the two ends. Per germline, CDR1 SGHRS and CDR2 YFSETQ. The CDR3 is CASSLQDLPSYEQYF. Here the CDR3 DNA reads TGCGCCAGCAGCTTACAGGATCTCCCCTCCTACGAGCAGTACTTC.

The chain joins TRBV19 to TRBJ1-5; D may be TRBD1 (5 bases). V lost 11 bases and J 0 bases, leaving 8 bases between the germline ends. The CDR3 extends over 12 amino acids. Germline CDR1 reads LNHDA; CDR2 reads SQIVND (reference sequence). The CDR3 reads CAAGVSNQPQHF. CDR3 bases: TGTGCCGCGGGGGTTAGCAATCAGCCCCAGCATTTT.

This clone was observed a few times. V is TRBV6-4 and J is TRBJ2-1; possibly TRBD1 for D (5 bases). Trimming removed 3 bases at V and 6 bases at J, with 12 bases between. Germline values: CDR1 MRHNA, CDR2 SNTAGT. This CDR3 has 14 residues. CDR3 loop: CASSEMWGGNEQFF. As DNA, the CDR3 is TGTGCCAGCAGTGAAATGTGGGGCGGCAATGAGCAGTTCTTC.

V usage is TRBV6-2 or TRBV6-3 and J usage is TRBJ2-5; 7 positions match TRBD2. V shed 0 bases and J 7 bases; nucleotides not matched to a gene: 2. The CDR3 loop spans 13 amino acids. The V gene's germline CDR1 is MNHEY and CDR2 SVGEGT. The CDR3 DNA follows: TGTGCCAGCAGTTACTCGGAGCGGGGGACCCAGTACTTC. Its translation: CASSYSERGTQYF.

The chain recombines TRBV11-3 with TRBJ2-4; 8 nucleotides align to TRBD1. V shed 4 bases and J 0 bases; nucleotides not matched to a gene: 11. The germline V gene encodes CDR1 SGHNT and CDR2 YENEEA. CDR3 length: 18 residues. The CDR3 DNA reads TGTGCCAGCAGCTACCGGACAGGGAGAGGGGTAGCCAAAAACATTCAGTACTTC. Residues: CASSYRTGRGVAKNIQYF.

The V gene is TRBV4-2, the J gene TRBJ2-1, with D perhaps matching TRBD1 (5 bases). The CDR3 has 14 residues. Germline CDR1 is LGHNA and CDR2 is YNFKEQ. The ends were cut back, 4 bases at V and 7 bases at J, with 14 bases in the middle. The CDR3 reads CASSLYARVNEQFF. CDR3 nucleotides: TGTGCCAGCAGCCTGTACGCCAGGGTGAATGAGCAGTTCTTC.

The CDR3 DNA follows: TGCAGCGTTACCCCCCCGGGAGCGAACACTGAAGCTTTCTTT. Encoded protein: CSVTPPGANTEAFF. The chain recombines TRBV29-1 with TRBJ1-1; D not certain. There are 14 residues in the CDR3. The V end was cut by 5 bases, the J end by 1 base, with 14 bases between. Germline V lookup: CDR1 SQVTM, CDR2 ANQGSEA. The full variable domain, completed using reference TRBV29-1 and TRBJ1-1, is SAVISQKPSRDICQRGTSLTIQCQVDSQVTMMFWYRQQPGQSLTLIATANQGSEATYESGFVIDKFPISRPNLTFSTLTVSNMSPEDSSIYLCSVTPPGANTEAFFGQGTRLTVV.

The V call is TRBV9, the J call TRBJ2-6; D may be TRBD2 (5 bases). This CDR3 is built from 18 residues. Trimming took off 0 bases at V and 0 bases at J, with 13 bases between the two ends. Germline loops: CDR1 SGDLS, CDR2 YYNGEE. CDR3 nucleotide sequence: TGTGCCAGCAGCGTAGGCCAGGTGGGGAGCTCTGGGGCCAACGTCCTGACTTTC. Protein product: CASSVGQVGSSGANVLTF.

The V gene is TRBV19, the J gene TRBJ1-1; maybe TRBD1 (5 bases). This CDR3 has 15 amino acids. The V end was cut by 3 bases, the J end by 2 bases, with 13 bases between. Germline CDR1 LNHDA, CDR2 SQIVND (reference sequence). CDR3 DNA: TGTGCCAGTAGTATCGGGGGAGGGGCCAACACTGAAGCTTTCTTT. Amino acids: CASSIGGGANTEAFF.

This clone was picked up a small number of times. This sequence joins TRBV5-1 and TRBJ1-2; 9 nucleotides match TRBD1. The CDR3 loop spans 14 amino acids. Losses at the gene ends were 3 bases for V and 5 bases for J; bases not matched to a gene: 5. CDR1 SGHRS and CDR2 YFSETQ come from the germline V gene. The CDR3 sequence is CASSYRQGGYGYTF. CDR3 in DNA: TGCGCCAGCAGCTATAGACAGGGGGGGTATGGCTACACCTTC.

The V and J genes are TRBV23-1 and TRBJ2-7; 9 bases align to TRBD2. TRBV23-1 is marked as an open reading frame, function uncertain. There are 14 residues in the CDR3. The CDR3 loop reads CVKSGLASTYEQYF. For the CDR3, the DNA is TGCGTCAAAAGCGGACTAGCGTCGACCTACGAGCAGTACTTC.

This chain links TRBV7-8 with TRBJ1-3; TRBD1 matches at 7 bases. V trimming: 3 bases; J trimming: 2 bases; junction bases outside the gene matches: 7. The CDR3 is made up of 16 amino acids. Germline lookup yields CDR1 SGHVS and CDR2 FQNEAQ. CDR3 in amino acids: CASSLGTGTAGNTIYF. CDR3 sequence (DNA): TGTGCCAGCAGCTTGGGAACCGGGACAGCTGGAAACACCATATATTTT.

As DNA, the CDR3 is TGCAGCGTTGCTCGGGGAGGCTCTGGAAACACCATATATTTT. It translates to CSVARGGSGNTIYF. V and J are TRBV29-1 and TRBJ1-3; no definite D call. This CDR3 is 14 amino acids long. CDR1 and CDR2 (germline): SQVTM, ANQGSEA. V lost 4 bases, J lost 0 bases, and 10 bases lay in between.

The chain couples TRBV5-1 to TRBJ1-4; 10 bases match TRBD1. Germline V lookup: CDR1 SGHRS, CDR2 YFSETQ. The length of the CDR3 is 15 residues. Germline trimming cut 1 base from V and 10 bases from J; bases unmatched to any gene: 7. In nucleotides, the CDR3 is TGCGCCAGCAGCTTGACTGACAGGGGGCTCGGAAAACTGTTTTTT. Its translation is CASSLTDRGLGKLFF.

The table lists this clone with a count of one. The rearrangement joins TRBV10-1 to TRBJ1-2; weak D call: TRBD1 (6 bases). Looked up from germline, CDR1 is WNHNN and CDR2 is SYGVQD (reference sequence). V lost 6 bases to trimming and J lost 8 bases, with 22 bases between them. This CDR3 is 15 amino acids long. The CDR3 is CASRALKNRVFGYTF. CDR3 DNA: TGCGCCAGCAGGGCGCTTAAAAACAGGGTTTTCGGCTACACCTTC.

J is TRBJ2-3 and V is TRBV5-1; 8 bases fit TRBD2. V shed 0 bases and J 5 bases; nucleotides not matched to a gene: 8. CDR3 size: 16 residues. The V gene's germline CDR1 is SGHRS and CDR2 YFSETQ. The CDR3 region has the DNA TGCGCCAGCAGCTTGGTTACTAGCGGCCTACGAGATACGCAGTATTTT. The encoded protein is CASSLVTSGLRDTQYF. The entire variable domain, with the rest obtained from reference TRBV5-1 and TRBJ2-3, is as follows: KAGVTQTPRYLIKTRGQQVTLSCSPISGHRSVSWYQQTPGQGLQFLFEYFSETQRNKGNFPGRFSGRQFSNSRSEMNVSTLELGDSALYLCASSLVTSGLRDTQYFGPGTRLTVL.

The rearrangement uses TRBV24-1 and TRBJ2-1; 9 bases are shared with TRBD2. V gave up 2 bases and J gave up 5 bases; unmatched junction bases: 3. CDR3 length: 15 amino acids. Per germline, CDR1 KGHDR and CDR2 SFDVKD. In DNA form, the CDR3 reads TGTGCCACCAGTGATTCCGCGGGAGGGAACAATGAGCAGTTCTTC. Translated, it gives CATSDSAGGNNEQFF.

This rearrangement joins TRBV14 to TRBJ1-1; TRBD1 aligns across 7 bases. Germline V gene data show CDR1 as SGHDN and CDR2 as FVKESK. V was pared by 4 bases and J by 3 bases, with 11 bases of the junction left unmatched. CDR3 size: 16 residues. The CDR3 here is CASSPRQGSWYTEAFF. The CDR3 nucleotides read TGTGCCAGCAGCCCTAGACAGGGTAGCTGGTACACTGAAGCTTTCTTT.

This clone was counted many times. V is TRBV6-2 or TRBV6-3 and J is TRBJ2-5, with 10 bases identical to TRBD1. From germline, CDR1 is MNHEY and CDR2 SVGEGT. The CDR3 sequence is 15 residues long. The junction had 4 bases not matched to a gene; V was cut back by 4 bases and J by 2 bases. The CDR3 is CASSSGTGDQETQYF. The DNA of the CDR3 is TGTGCCAGCAGTTCCGGGACAGGGGATCAAGAGACCCAGTACTTC.

The V gene is TRBV7-6, the J gene TRBJ1-2, with 8 bases fitting TRBD1. Germline V gives CDR1 SGHVS, CDR2 FNYEAQ. V trimming: 4 bases; J trimming: 0 bases; junction bases outside the gene matches: 16. CDR3 size: 19 residues. The CDR3, as DNA: TGTGCCAGCAGCTCAGGGGGCGGTTTTCGGGGACTGACTAACTATGGCTACACCTTC. It encodes CASSSGGGFRGLTNYGYTF.

This clone was seen just once. The genes are TRBV6-5 and TRBJ1-3, with D perhaps matching TRBD1 (5 bases). Deletions cut 2 bases from V and 4 bases from J, with 9 bases between. The CDR3 is 14 amino acids. Germline CDR1 reads MNHEY; CDR2 reads SVGAGI. This CDR3 is CASSYGGTGNTIYF. The CDR3 DNA is TGTGCCAGCAGTTACGGGGGGACCGGAAACACCATATATTTT.

This chain uses TRBV6-5 with TRBJ2-4; 9 bases are a match to TRBD1. Germline V gene sequence: CDR1 MNHEY, CDR2 SVGAGI. The CDR3 is 14 residues long. The J segment lost 7 bases and the V segment lost 2 bases, leaving 3 bases of the junction unmatched. The CDR3 reads CASSYRTGANIQYF. In nucleotides, the CDR3 is TGTGCCAGCAGTTACCGGACAGGGGCCAACATTCAGTACTTC.

This clone occurred a few times. This sequence joins TRBV6-2 or TRBV6-3 and TRBJ2-3, with 11 bases identical to TRBD2. This CDR3 region has 15 residues. J was trimmed by 5 bases and V by 0 bases; bases with no gene match: 1. Germline V gene sequence: CDR1 MNHEY, CDR2 SVGEGT. CDR3 sequence (DNA): TGTGCCAGCAGTTACTCGACTAGCGGGATAGATACGCAGTATTTT. It is translated as CASSYSTSGIDTQYF.

This clone was observed at least ten times. The V call is TRBV3-1 (or the pseudogene TRBV3-2), the J call TRBJ2-4; D is perhaps TRBD1 (6 bases). Germline assignment: CDR1 LGHDT and CDR2 YNNKEL (reference sequence). V lost 3 bases to trimming and J lost 5 bases, with 14 bases between them. CDR3 length equals 15 residues. CDR3: CASSQTRQAENIQYF. The CDR3 DNA follows: TGTGCCAGCAGCCAGACGAGACAGGCGGAAAACATTCAGTACTTC.

The chain has TRBV6-6 and TRBJ1-2; tentatively, D is TRBD1 (6 bases). This CDR3 comprises 16 residues. From germline, CDR1 is MNHNY and CDR2 SVGAGI (reference sequence). The V and J ends lost 5 bases and 0 bases respectively, with 16 bases between them. DNA of the CDR3: TGTGCCAGCAGTCGACAGGAGACACTAGCTAACTATGGCTACACCTTC. Protein sequence: CASSRQETLANYGYTF.